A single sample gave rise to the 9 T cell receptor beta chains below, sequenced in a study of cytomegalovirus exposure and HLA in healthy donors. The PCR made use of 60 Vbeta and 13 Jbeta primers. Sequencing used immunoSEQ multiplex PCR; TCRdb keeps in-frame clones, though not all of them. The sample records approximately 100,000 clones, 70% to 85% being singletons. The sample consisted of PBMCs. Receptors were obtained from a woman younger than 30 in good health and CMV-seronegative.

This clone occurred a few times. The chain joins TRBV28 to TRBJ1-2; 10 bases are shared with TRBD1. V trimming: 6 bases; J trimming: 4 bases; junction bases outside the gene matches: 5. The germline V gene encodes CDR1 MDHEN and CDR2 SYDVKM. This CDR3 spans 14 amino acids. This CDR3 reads CASSPTGGAYGYTF. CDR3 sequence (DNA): TGTGCCAGCAGCCCGACAGGGGGCGCCTATGGCTACACCTTC.

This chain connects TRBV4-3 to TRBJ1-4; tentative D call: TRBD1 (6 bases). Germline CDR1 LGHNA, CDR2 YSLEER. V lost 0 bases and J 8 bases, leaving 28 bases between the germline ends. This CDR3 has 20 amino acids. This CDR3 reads CASSQELGARGLRRIEKLFF. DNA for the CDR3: TGCGCCAGCAGCCAAGAACTCGGCGCCAGGGGCTTAAGGAGGATCGAAAAACTGTTTTTT.

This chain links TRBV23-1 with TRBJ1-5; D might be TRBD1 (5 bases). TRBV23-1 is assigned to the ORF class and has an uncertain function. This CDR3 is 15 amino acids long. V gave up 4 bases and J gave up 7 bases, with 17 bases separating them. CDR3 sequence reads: CASSRNRTYEQPQHF. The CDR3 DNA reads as TGCGCCAGCAGTCGTAACAGGACGTACGAGCAGCCCCAGCATTTT.

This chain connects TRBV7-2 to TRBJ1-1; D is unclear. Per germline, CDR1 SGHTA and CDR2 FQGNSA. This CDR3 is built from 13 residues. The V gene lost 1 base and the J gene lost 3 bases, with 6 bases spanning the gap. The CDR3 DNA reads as TGTGCCAGCAGCTTAGAACGGTACACTGAAGCTTTCTTT. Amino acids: CASSLERYTEAFF. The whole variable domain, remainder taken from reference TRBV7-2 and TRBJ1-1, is GAGVSQSPSNKVTEKGKDVELRCDPISGHTALYWYRQSLGQGLEFLIYFQGNSAPDKSGLPSDRFSAERTGGSVSTLTIQRTQQEDSAVYLCASSLERYTEAFFGQGTRLTVV.

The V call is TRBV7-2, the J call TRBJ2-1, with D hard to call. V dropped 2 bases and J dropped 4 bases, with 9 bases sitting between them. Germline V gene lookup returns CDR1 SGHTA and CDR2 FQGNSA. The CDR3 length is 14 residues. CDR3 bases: TGTGCCAGCAGCTTAAGAGGTACTTACAATGAGCAGTTCTTC. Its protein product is CASSLRGTYNEQFF.

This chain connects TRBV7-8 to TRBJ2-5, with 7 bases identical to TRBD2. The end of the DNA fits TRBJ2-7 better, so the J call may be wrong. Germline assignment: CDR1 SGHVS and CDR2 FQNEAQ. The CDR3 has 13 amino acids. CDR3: CASRREDPYEQYF. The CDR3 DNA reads TGTGCCAGTAGACGGGAGGACCCCTACGAGCAGTACTTC.

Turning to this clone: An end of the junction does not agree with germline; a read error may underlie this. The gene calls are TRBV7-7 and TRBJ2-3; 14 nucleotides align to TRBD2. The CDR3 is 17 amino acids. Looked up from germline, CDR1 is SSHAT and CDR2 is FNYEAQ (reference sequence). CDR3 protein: CASSRGTSGSFTDTQYF. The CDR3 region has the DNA TGTGCTAGCAGCCGAGGGACTAGCGGGAGTTTCACAGATACGCAGTATTTT.

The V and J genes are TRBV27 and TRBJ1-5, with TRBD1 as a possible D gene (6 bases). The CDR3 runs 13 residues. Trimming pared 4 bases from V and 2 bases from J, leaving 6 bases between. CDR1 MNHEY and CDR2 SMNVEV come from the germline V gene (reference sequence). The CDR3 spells CASSYRGNQPQHF. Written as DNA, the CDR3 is TGTGCCAGCAGTTACAGGGGCAATCAGCCCCAGCATTTT.

CDR3 loop: CASSSTGLAGGGDTGELFF. In nucleotides, the CDR3 is TGTGCCAGCAGCTCCACCGGACTAGCGGGAGGGGGGGACACCGGGGAGCTGTTTTTT. The chain combines TRBV7-9 with TRBJ2-2; 15 bases align to TRBD2. V gave up 4 bases and J gave up 3 bases; unmatched junction bases: 9. Germline loops: CDR1 SEHNR, CDR2 FQNEAQ (reference sequence). The CDR3 has 19 residues.